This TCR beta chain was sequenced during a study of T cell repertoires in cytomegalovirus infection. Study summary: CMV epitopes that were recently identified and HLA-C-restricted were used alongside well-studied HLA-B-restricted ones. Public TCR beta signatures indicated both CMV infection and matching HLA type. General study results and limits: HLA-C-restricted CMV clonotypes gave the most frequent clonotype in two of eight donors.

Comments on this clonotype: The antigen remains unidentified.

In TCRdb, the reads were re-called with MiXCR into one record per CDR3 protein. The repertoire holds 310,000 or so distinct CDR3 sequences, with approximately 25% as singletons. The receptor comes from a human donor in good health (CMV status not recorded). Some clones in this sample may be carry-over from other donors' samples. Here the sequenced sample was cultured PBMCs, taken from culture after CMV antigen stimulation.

As DNA, the CDR3 is TGTGCCAGTAGTGTCGGGACTAGCGGCAATGGGGAGACCCAGTACTTC. It yields the protein CASSVGTSGNGETQYF. The rearrangement joins TRBV19 to TRBJ2-5, with 11 bases matching TRBD2. Germline V CDR1 and CDR2: LNHDA, SQIVND (reference sequence). The J segment lost 5 bases and the V segment lost 5 bases, leaving 10 bases of the junction unmatched. The CDR3 totals 16 residues.